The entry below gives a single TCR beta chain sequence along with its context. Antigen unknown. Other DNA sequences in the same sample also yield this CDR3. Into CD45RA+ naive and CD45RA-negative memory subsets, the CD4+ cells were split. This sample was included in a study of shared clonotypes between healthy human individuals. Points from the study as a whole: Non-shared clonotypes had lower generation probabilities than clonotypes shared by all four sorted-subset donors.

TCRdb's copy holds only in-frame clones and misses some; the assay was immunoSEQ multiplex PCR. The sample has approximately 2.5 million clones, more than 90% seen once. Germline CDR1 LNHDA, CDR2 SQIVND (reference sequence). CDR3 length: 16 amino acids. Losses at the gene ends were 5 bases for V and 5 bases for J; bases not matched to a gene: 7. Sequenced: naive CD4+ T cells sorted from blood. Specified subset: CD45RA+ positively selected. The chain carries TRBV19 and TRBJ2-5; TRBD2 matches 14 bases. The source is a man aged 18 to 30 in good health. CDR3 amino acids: CASSPGLAGGPETQYF. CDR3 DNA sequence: TGTGCCAGTAGTCCCGGACTAGCGGGGGGTCCTGAGACCCAGTACTTC.